This entry is about one T cell receptor beta chain. Its antigen is undetermined. The data originate from a study of healthy donors' naive CD4 and CD8 T cells. There are 15 residues in the CDR3. Germline V gene lookup returns CDR1 MNHEY and CDR2 SVGAGI. V was shortened by 0 bases and J by 2 bases, with 11 bases between the two germline ends. Study results and limitations: Naive CD4+ and CD8+ cells reportedly differed in usage of most V and J genes.

A linear amplification protocol produced the TCR libraries from about 450 ng of total RNA. TCRdb recomputed calls from the reads with MiXCR, one row per CDR3 protein. The sample contains about 200,000 distinct CDR3 sequences, over 60% of which appear only once. This rearrangement joins TRBV6-5 to TRBJ2-7; possible D gene TRBD2, 6 bases. This clonotype was obtained from a pool of human donors in good health; the sample pools cells from several healthy donors. Material: naive CD4+ and CD8+ T cells sorted from blood, pooled from several donors. The CDR3: CASSYSRLVAYEQYF. The CDR3 DNA sequence: TGTGCCAGCAGTTACTCACGACTAGTTGCCTACGAGCAGTACTTC.